A selection of T cell receptor beta chains follows, all from one sample in a study of T cell responses to AZD1222 COVID-19 vaccine. Assay: immunoSEQ multiplex PCR; the TCRdb copy retains only in-frame clones and omits some. This table has approximately 200,000 clones, around 88% appearing once. Specimen: peripheral blood, collected on day 0 of AZD1222 vaccination. The receptors stem from an adult in good health. Both conserved end residues are part of each CDR3. D genes are given only for firm matches. Only part of the rows carry a size: once, few, many, or a class if the clone is expanded.

j_call: TRBJ1-1; v_call: TRBV9; clone_size: NA; d_call: NA; cdr3_nt: TGTGCCAGCAGCGCCGCGGGGACTCCCAACACTGAAGCTTTCTTT; cdr3_aa: CASSAAGTPNTEAFF
j_call: TRBJ2-7; v_call: TRBV6-5; clone_size: NA; d_call: NA; cdr3_nt: TGTGCCAGCGCCCCCGGGGGACAAGTCAACGAGCAGTACTTC; cdr3_aa: CASAPGGQVNEQYF
j_call: TRBJ2-3; v_call: TRBV3-1/TRBV3-2; clone_size: NA; d_call: NA; cdr3_nt: TGTGCCAGCAGCCAATTTCTACGCGGGACTAGCACAGATACGCAGTATTTT; cdr3_aa: CASSQFLRGTSTDTQYF
j_call: TRBJ1-2; v_call: TRBV12-3/TRBV12-4; clone_size: NA; d_call: NA; cdr3_nt: TGTGCCAGCTGGGGGACCTCTAACTATGGCTACACCTTC; cdr3_aa: CASWGTSNYGYTF
j_call: TRBJ2-7; v_call: TRBV28; clone_size: NA; d_call: TRBD1; cdr3_nt: TGTGCCAGTAGACAGGGAACCTACGAGCAGTACTTC; cdr3_aa: CASRQGTYEQYF
j_call: TRBJ1-5; v_call: TRBV4-3; clone_size: NA; d_call: NA; cdr3_nt: TGCGCCAGCAGCCAAGAGGCCGGGCCTGGGGGGCAGCCCCAGCATTTT; cdr3_aa: CASSQEAGPGGQPQHF
j_call: TRBJ1-1; v_call: TRBV7-6; clone_size: NA; d_call: TRBD1; cdr3_nt: TGTGCCAGCAGCACCCGACCAGGGGGGAACACTGAAGCTTTCTTT; cdr3_aa: CASSTRPGGNTEAFF
j_call: TRBJ1-6; v_call: TRBV28; clone_size: NA; d_call: NA; cdr3_nt: TGTGCCAGCAGATCAGGGCCGTCGACTAATTCACCCCTCCACTTT; cdr3_aa: CASRSGPSTNSPLHF
j_call: TRBJ1-5; v_call: TRBV10-2; clone_size: NA; d_call: TRBD1; cdr3_nt: TGCGCCAGCAGTGAGTCGAAACAGGGGAATCAGCCCCAGCATTTT; cdr3_aa: CASSESKQGNQPQHF
j_call: TRBJ2-1; v_call: TRBV4-3; clone_size: NA; d_call: NA; cdr3_nt: TGCGCCAGCAGCCAAGATCCCCGGGGGAGCCCCTACAATGAGCAGTTCTTC; cdr3_aa: CASSQDPRGSPYNEQFF
j_call: TRBJ2-5; v_call: TRBV28; clone_size: NA; d_call: NA; cdr3_nt: TGTGCCATTTCTGGACGGACGTACCAAGAGACCCAGTACTTC; cdr3_aa: CAISGRTYQETQYF
j_call: TRBJ1-2; v_call: TRBV6-5; clone_size: NA; d_call: NA; cdr3_nt: TGTGCCAGCAGAACCAGGGCGGACAGCTATGGCTACACCTTC; cdr3_aa: CASRTRADSYGYTF
j_call: TRBJ2-2; v_call: TRBV5-1; clone_size: few; d_call: NA; cdr3_nt: TGCGCCAGCAGCCCGTACACCGGGGAGCTGTTTTTT; cdr3_aa: CASSPYTGELFF
j_call: TRBJ1-3; v_call: TRBV19; clone_size: NA; d_call: NA; cdr3_nt: TGTGCCAGTAGTCCCAGATTTGGGGGAAACACCATATATTTT; cdr3_aa: CASSPRFGGNTIYF
j_call: TRBJ2-7; v_call: TRBV7-9; clone_size: NA; d_call: NA; cdr3_nt: TGTGCCAGCAGCTCGGATCGCTACGAGCAGTACTTC; cdr3_aa: CASSSDRYEQYF
j_call: TRBJ2-2; v_call: TRBV27; clone_size: NA; d_call: TRBD2; cdr3_nt: TGTGCCAGCAGGGCGGGGGGGCCGTTCACCGGGGAGCTGTTTTTT; cdr3_aa: CASRAGGPFTGELFF
j_call: TRBJ2-3; v_call: TRBV29-1; clone_size: NA; d_call: NA; cdr3_nt: TGCAGCGCCGGAAACAGGGGGGGTATGGTAGATACGCAGTATTTT; cdr3_aa: CSAGNRGGMVDTQYF
j_call: TRBJ1-3; v_call: TRBV30; clone_size: NA; d_call: TRBD1; cdr3_nt: TGTGCCTGGAGATATACGGACAGGTTTGGAAACACCATATATTTT; cdr3_aa: CAWRYTDRFGNTIYF
j_call: TRBJ2-1; v_call: TRBV7-2; clone_size: NA; d_call: TRBD2; cdr3_nt: TGTGCCGGAGCGGGGGGGGTCTACAATGAGCAGTTCTTC; cdr3_aa: CAGAGGVYNEQFF
j_call: TRBJ1-3; v_call: TRBV6-5; clone_size: NA; d_call: TRBD1; cdr3_nt: TGTGCCAGCAGTTGGACAGGGGTCTCTGGAAACACCATATATTTT; cdr3_aa: CASSWTGVSGNTIYF
j_call: TRBJ1-5; v_call: TRBV6-1; clone_size: once; d_call: NA; cdr3_nt: TGTGCCAGCAGTGAAATAGCGAATCAGCCCCAGCATTTT; cdr3_aa: CASSEIANQPQHF
j_call: TRBJ2-7; v_call: TRBV19; clone_size: NA; d_call: NA; cdr3_nt: TGTGCCAGTAGTGCGGACACTTACTCCTACGAGCAGTACTTC; cdr3_aa: CASSADTYSYEQYF
j_call: TRBJ1-5; v_call: TRBV19; clone_size: NA; d_call: TRBD1; cdr3_nt: TGTGCCAGTAGGCGACAGGGGGGTGGACAGCCCCAGCATTTT; cdr3_aa: CASRRQGGGQPQHF
j_call: TRBJ2-7; v_call: TRBV20-1; clone_size: NA; d_call: TRBD2; cdr3_nt: TGCAGTGCTACTGACACTAGCGGGGGGGCTTACGAGCAGTACTTC; cdr3_aa: CSATDTSGGAYEQYF
j_call: TRBJ2-7; v_call: TRBV10-2; clone_size: NA; d_call: NA; cdr3_nt: TGCGCCAGTGGGCCCCGGGGCGAGCAGTACTTC; cdr3_aa: CASGPRGEQYF
j_call: TRBJ2-7; v_call: TRBV6-5; clone_size: NA; d_call: NA; cdr3_nt: TGTGCCAGCACCTTTCTCCGGGGCGATCTTTACGAGCAGTACTTC; cdr3_aa: CASTFLRGDLYEQYF
j_call: TRBJ1-1; v_call: TRBV7-3; clone_size: NA; d_call: NA; cdr3_nt: TGTGCCAGCAGCTTAAATGGGGGAGGGAACACTGAAGCTTTCTTT; cdr3_aa: CASSLNGGGNTEAFF
j_call: TRBJ1-6; v_call: TRBV6-2/TRBV6-3; clone_size: NA; d_call: TRBD1; cdr3_nt: TGTGCCAGCAGTCTGGACAGGCCTCCCAATAATTCACCCCTCCACTTT; cdr3_aa: CASSLDRPPNNSPLHF
j_call: TRBJ1-1; v_call: TRBV29-1; clone_size: NA; d_call: TRBD1; cdr3_nt: TGCAGCGTTGGCGGGACAGGGAACACTGAAGCTTTCTTT; cdr3_aa: CSVGGTGNTEAFF
j_call: TRBJ1-1; v_call: TRBV6-4; clone_size: NA; d_call: NA; cdr3_nt: TGTGCCAGCAGCCCCCGACCGGGACTGAACACTGAAGCTTTCTTT; cdr3_aa: CASSPRPGLNTEAFF
j_call: TRBJ2-4; v_call: TRBV9; clone_size: NA; d_call: TRBD1; cdr3_nt: TGTGCCAGCAGCGTAACCCCTCGGACAGGGGGCGCGGGTGGCATTCAGTACTTC; cdr3_aa: CASSVTPRTGGAGGIQYF
j_call: TRBJ1-2; v_call: TRBV28; clone_size: NA; d_call: TRBD1; cdr3_nt: TGTGCCAGCAGTTCCCCGGGACAGGGGGGTTTACTTTATGGCTACACCTTC; cdr3_aa: CASSSPGQGGLLYGYTF
j_call: TRBJ1-6; v_call: TRBV4-2; clone_size: NA; d_call: NA; cdr3_nt: TGTGCCAGCAGCCTAAGGGGCTCGGGAGCACCCCTCCACTTT; cdr3_aa: CASSLRGSGAPLHF
j_call: TRBJ1-1; v_call: TRBV25-1; clone_size: NA; d_call: NA; cdr3_nt: TGTGCCAGCAGTGATCACCTGAACACTGAAGCTTTCTTT; cdr3_aa: CASSDHLNTEAFF
j_call: TRBJ2-3; v_call: TRBV14; clone_size: NA; d_call: TRBD1; cdr3_nt: TGTGCCAGCCCATTTTTATCCCGGGACAGGGAATCAGATACGCAGTATTTT; cdr3_aa: CASPFLSRDRESDTQYF
j_call: TRBJ2-1; v_call: TRBV3-1/TRBV3-2; clone_size: once; d_call: TRBD2; cdr3_nt: TGTGCCAGCAGCCGTGATGGGGTAGCGGGGGGCTATTTGAATGAGCAGTTCTTC; cdr3_aa: CASSRDGVAGGYLNEQFF
j_call: TRBJ2-7; v_call: TRBV30; clone_size: NA; d_call: TRBD1; cdr3_nt: TGTGCCTGGAGCCCCGACAGGGGTTTTTACGAGCAGTACTTC; cdr3_aa: CAWSPDRGFYEQYF
j_call: TRBJ1-5; v_call: TRBV19; clone_size: NA; d_call: NA; cdr3_nt: TGTGCCAGTCAATTAGCGCCCCTCGGACAACCCAATCAGCCCCAGCATTTT; cdr3_aa: CASQLAPLGQPNQPQHF
j_call: TRBJ2-5; v_call: TRBV6-6; clone_size: NA; d_call: NA; cdr3_nt: TGTGCCAGCAGCCCCCTTACTAGGAGTATTCGGACCCAGTACTTC; cdr3_aa: CASSPLTRSIRTQYF
j_call: TRBJ2-3; v_call: TRBV5-6; clone_size: NA; d_call: NA; cdr3_nt: TGTGCCAGCAGCCCTGACAAGACCTTCTACACAGATACGCAGTATTTT; cdr3_aa: CASSPDKTFYTDTQYF
j_call: TRBJ2-7; v_call: TRBV9; clone_size: NA; d_call: NA; cdr3_nt: TGTGCCAGCAGCGTAGAAGAGGGCTACGAGCAGTACTTC; cdr3_aa: CASSVEEGYEQYF
j_call: TRBJ1-1; v_call: TRBV5-4; clone_size: NA; d_call: TRBD1; cdr3_nt: TGTGCCAGCAGGAAGGGACAGGGCACTGAAGCTTTCTTT; cdr3_aa: CASRKGQGTEAFF
j_call: TRBJ2-1; v_call: TRBV18; clone_size: NA; d_call: NA; cdr3_nt: TGTGCCAGCTCACCAGTCCCCCTTTGGGGGACCCCTGGTTCGAATGAGCAGTTCTTC; cdr3_aa: CASSPVPLWGTPGSNEQFF
j_call: TRBJ1-1; v_call: TRBV29-1; clone_size: few; d_call: NA; cdr3_nt: TGCAGCGTCGGACAGCCGAACACTGAAGCTTTCTTT; cdr3_aa: CSVGQPNTEAFF
j_call: TRBJ2-7; v_call: TRBV4-2; clone_size: NA; d_call: NA; cdr3_nt: TGTGCCAGCAGCCGCCCCGGACAGTCGAGCTACGAGCAGTACTTC; cdr3_aa: CASSRPGQSSYEQYF
j_call: TRBJ1-4; v_call: TRBV2; clone_size: NA; d_call: TRBD1; cdr3_nt: TGTGCCAGCAGTGGGACAGGGTCAACTAATGAAAAACTGTTTTTT; cdr3_aa: CASSGTGSTNEKLFF
j_call: TRBJ1-3; v_call: TRBV6-2/TRBV6-3; clone_size: NA; d_call: NA; cdr3_nt: TGTGCCAGCAGTTACTCCTCGAGGAACACCATATATTTT; cdr3_aa: CASSYSSRNTIYF
j_call: TRBJ2-3; v_call: TRBV6-5; clone_size: NA; d_call: NA; cdr3_nt: TGTGCCAGCAGTTACGCTAGCTCGGGACTAGATACGCAGTATTTT; cdr3_aa: CASSYASSGLDTQYF
j_call: TRBJ1-6; v_call: TRBV7-2; clone_size: NA; d_call: NA; cdr3_nt: TGTGCCAGCAGCTCATCCGGGACGCTGGGTGGTTCACCCCTCCACTTT; cdr3_aa: CASSSSGTLGGSPLHF
j_call: TRBJ2-1; v_call: TRBV10-1; clone_size: NA; d_call: NA; cdr3_nt: TGCGCCAGCAGTGAGTCGGGCCTATCGGAGCAGTTCTTC; cdr3_aa: CASSESGLSEQFF
j_call: TRBJ2-1; v_call: TRBV19; clone_size: few; d_call: NA; cdr3_nt: TGTGCCAGTAGGAGGGGATCGATTTTCAATGAGCAGTTCTTC; cdr3_aa: CASRRGSIFNEQFF
j_call: TRBJ2-7; v_call: TRBV4-1; clone_size: NA; d_call: NA; cdr3_nt: TGCGCCAGCAGCCAAGACGGACATGACCTCTACGAGCAGTACTTC; cdr3_aa: CASSQDGHDLYEQYF
j_call: TRBJ1-4; v_call: TRBV3-1/TRBV3-2; clone_size: NA; d_call: TRBD1; cdr3_nt: TGTGCCAGCAGCCTACAGACAGGGGGCAACGAAAAACTGTTTTTT; cdr3_aa: CASSLQTGGNEKLFF